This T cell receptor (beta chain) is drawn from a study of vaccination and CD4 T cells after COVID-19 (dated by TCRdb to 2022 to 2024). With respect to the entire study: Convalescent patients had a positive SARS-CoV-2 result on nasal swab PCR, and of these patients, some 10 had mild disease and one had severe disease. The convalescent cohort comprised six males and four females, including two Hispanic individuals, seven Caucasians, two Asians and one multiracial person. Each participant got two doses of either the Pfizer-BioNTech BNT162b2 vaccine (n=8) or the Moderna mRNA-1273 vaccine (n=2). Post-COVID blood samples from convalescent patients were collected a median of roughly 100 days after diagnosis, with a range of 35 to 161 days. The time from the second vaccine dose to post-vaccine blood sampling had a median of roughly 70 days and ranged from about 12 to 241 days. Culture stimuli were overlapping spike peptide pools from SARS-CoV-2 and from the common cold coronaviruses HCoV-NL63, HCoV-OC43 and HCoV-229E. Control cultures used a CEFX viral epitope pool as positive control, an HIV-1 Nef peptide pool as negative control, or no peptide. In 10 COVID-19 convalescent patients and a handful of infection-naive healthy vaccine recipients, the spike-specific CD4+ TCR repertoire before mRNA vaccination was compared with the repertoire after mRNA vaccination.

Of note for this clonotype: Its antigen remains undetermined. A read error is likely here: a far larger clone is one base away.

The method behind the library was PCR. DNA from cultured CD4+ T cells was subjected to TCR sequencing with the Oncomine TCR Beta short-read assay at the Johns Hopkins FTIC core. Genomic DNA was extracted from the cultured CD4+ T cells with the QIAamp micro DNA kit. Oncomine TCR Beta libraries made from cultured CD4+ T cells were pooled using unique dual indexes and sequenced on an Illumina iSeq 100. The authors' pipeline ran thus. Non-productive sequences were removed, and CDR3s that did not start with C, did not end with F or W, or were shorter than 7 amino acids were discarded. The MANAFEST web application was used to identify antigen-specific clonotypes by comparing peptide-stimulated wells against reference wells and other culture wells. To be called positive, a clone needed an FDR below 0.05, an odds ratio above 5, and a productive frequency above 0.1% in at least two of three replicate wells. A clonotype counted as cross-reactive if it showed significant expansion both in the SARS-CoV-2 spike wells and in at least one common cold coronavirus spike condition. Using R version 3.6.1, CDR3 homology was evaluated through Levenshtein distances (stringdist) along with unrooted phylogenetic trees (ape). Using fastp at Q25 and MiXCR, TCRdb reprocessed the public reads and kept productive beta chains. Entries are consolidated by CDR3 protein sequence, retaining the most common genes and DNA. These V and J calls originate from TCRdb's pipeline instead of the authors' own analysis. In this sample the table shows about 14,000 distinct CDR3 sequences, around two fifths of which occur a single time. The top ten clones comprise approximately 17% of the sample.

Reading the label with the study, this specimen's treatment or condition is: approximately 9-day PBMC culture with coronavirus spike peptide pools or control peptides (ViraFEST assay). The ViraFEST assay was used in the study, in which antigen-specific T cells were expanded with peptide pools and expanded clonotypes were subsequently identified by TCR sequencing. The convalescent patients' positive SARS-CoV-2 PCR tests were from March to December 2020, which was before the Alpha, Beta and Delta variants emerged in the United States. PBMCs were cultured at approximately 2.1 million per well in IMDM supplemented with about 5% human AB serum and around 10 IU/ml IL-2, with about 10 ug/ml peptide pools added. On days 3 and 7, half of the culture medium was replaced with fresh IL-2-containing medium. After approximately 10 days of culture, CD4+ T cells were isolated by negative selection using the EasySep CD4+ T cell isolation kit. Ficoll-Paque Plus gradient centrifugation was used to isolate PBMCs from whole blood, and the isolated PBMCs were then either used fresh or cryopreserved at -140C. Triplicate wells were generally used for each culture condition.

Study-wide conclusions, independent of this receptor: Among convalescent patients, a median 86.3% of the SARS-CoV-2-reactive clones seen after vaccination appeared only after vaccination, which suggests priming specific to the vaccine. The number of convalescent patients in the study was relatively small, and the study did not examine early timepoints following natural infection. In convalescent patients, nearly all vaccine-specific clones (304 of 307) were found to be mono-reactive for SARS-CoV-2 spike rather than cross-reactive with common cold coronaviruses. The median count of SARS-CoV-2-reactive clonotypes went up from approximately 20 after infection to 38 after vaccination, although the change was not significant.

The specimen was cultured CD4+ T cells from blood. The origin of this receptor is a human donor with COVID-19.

This receptor has the CDR3 CASGSLDTQYF. The bases are TGTGCCAGCGGTTCCCTGGATACGCAGTATTTT. The sequence joins TRBV11-3 to TRBJ2-3; no D segment can be confidently identified. Trimming removed 8 bases from V and 6 bases from J, leaving 9 bases between the germline ends. There are 11 amino acids in the CDR3, from cysteine to phenylalanine inclusive. CDR3 DNA only is kept here, 33 bases in frame from base 1. Via the germline V gene, CDR1 is SGHNT and CDR2 YENEEA.